Following are 18 T cell receptor beta chains from one sample sequenced in a study of cytomegalovirus exposure and HLA in healthy donors. With 60 Vbeta and 13 Jbeta primers, the PCR was carried out. Repertoires were generated with immunoSEQ multiplex PCR, while TCRdb's copy carries only in-frame clones and drops some. The sample records about 190,000 clones, about 80% being singletons. Material: PBMCs. These receptors all come from a woman in her 40s in good health and CMV-seronegative.

The V call is TRBV28, the J call TRBJ1-2; TRBD1 aligns across 9 bases. Trimming removed 5 bases from V and 5 bases from J; junction bases left unmatched: 3. Germline V lookup: CDR1 MDHEN, CDR2 SYDVKM. CDR3 length equals 13 residues. The CDR3 sequence: CASSGDRAYGYTF. CDR3 in DNA: TGTGCCAGCAGTGGGGACAGGGCTTATGGCTACACCTTC.

The genes are TRBV27 and TRBJ2-1; maybe TRBD2 (6 bases). This CDR3 is 13 amino acids long. Germline V gene sequence: CDR1 MNHEY, CDR2 SMNVEV (reference sequence). Between the trimmed V and J ends, which lost 3 bases and 10 bases, there was a span of 13 bases. The CDR3 coding sequence is TGTGCCAGCAGTTTGGGGGGAGCGGTCGAGCAGTTCTTC. Protein: CASSLGGAVEQFF.

This chain uses TRBV2 with TRBJ2-7; possibly TRBD2 for D (5 bases). CDR1 SNHLY and CDR2 FYNNEI come from the germline V gene. V lost 1 base to trimming and J lost 7 bases, with 11 bases between them. The CDR3 covers 13 residues. The CDR3 DNA follows: TGTGCCAGCAGTGAAGTACGGACTGATGAGCAGTACGTC. This encodes CASSEVRTDEQYV.

On this clone itself: Other DNA sequences in this sample translate to the same CDR3. The chain joins TRBV27 to TRBJ2-1; a possible D gene is TRBD1 (6 bases). Trimming shortened V by 2 bases and J by 3 bases, and 8 bases separated the two germline ends. The germline CDR1 and CDR2 sequences are MNHEY and SMNVEV (reference sequence). The CDR3 runs 14 residues. CDR3 protein: CASSLSRGYNEQFF. Here the CDR3 DNA reads TGTGCCAGCAGTTTAAGCAGGGGCTACAATGAGCAGTTCTTC.

This chain uses TRBV9 with TRBJ2-3, with D possibly TRBD2 on 6 matching bases. Trimming removed 7 bases at V and 6 bases at J, with 18 bases between. Germline V gene data show CDR1 as SGDLS and CDR2 as YYNGEE. There are 14 residues in the CDR3. The CDR3 DNA follows: TGTGCCAGCGCCCGGGACTGGACCCAGGATACGCAGTATTTT. It codes for CASARDWTQDTQYF.

The J gene is TRBJ2-1, the V gene TRBV10-3; 7 nucleotides line up with TRBD1. This CDR3 contains 15 residues. V was pared by 6 bases and J by 6 bases, with 11 bases of the junction left unmatched. The V gene's germline CDR1 is ENHRY and CDR2 SYGVKD. The chain's CDR3 is CAISVGTAESNEQFF. The CDR3 coding sequence is TGTGCCATCAGCGTCGGGACAGCGGAGTCCAATGAGCAGTTCTTC.

In its sample, this clone was seen once. The J gene is TRBJ1-4, the V gene TRBV27; weak D call: TRBD1 (5 bases). The germline V gene encodes CDR1 MNHEY and CDR2 SMNVEV (reference sequence). The CDR3 covers 14 residues. V lost 5 bases, J lost 8 bases, and 15 bases lay in between. The CDR3 nucleotides read TGTGCCAGCAGTCCAGGGACCGGAGGGGAAAAACTGTTTTTT. It specifies CASSPGTGGEKLFF.

The chain is built from TRBV10-3 and TRBJ2-1, with 13 bases aligning to TRBD2. CDR1 is ENHRY, CDR2 SYGVKD, per germline. The CDR3 spans 15 residues. The ends lost 0 bases at V and 7 bases at J; junction bases unmatched: 0. The CDR3 DNA follows: TGTGCCATCAGTGAGTCGGGACTAGCGGGAAATGAGCAGTTCTTC. Its protein product is CAISESGLAGNEQFF.

The rearrangement uses TRBV7-2 and TRBJ2-1; the match to TRBD2 covers 7 bases. The trim removed 1 base at V and 9 bases at J, leaving 6 bases unmatched. This CDR3 spans 14 amino acids. The V gene's germline CDR1 is SGHTA and CDR2 FQGNSA. The CDR3: CASSLGGGKREQFF. The CDR3 DNA reads as TGTGCCAGCAGCTTAGGGGGGGGAAAGCGTGAGCAGTTCTTC.

The rearrangement uses TRBV2 and TRBJ2-2; 8 bases are a match to TRBD2. Trimming at V came to 7 bases and at J to 4 bases, leaving 5 bases not matched to a gene. Germline lookup yields CDR1 SNHLY and CDR2 FYNNEI. This CDR3 region has 14 residues. The CDR3 sequence is CASTSGSVTGELFF. In DNA form, the CDR3 reads TGTGCCAGCACGAGCGGGAGCGTCACCGGGGAGCTGTTTTTT. Variable domain in full (rest from reference TRBV2 and TRBJ2-2): EPEVTQTPSHQVTQMGQEVILRCVPISNHLYFYWYRQILGQKVEFLVSFYNNEISEKSEIFDDQFSVERPDGSNFTLKIRSTKLEDSAMYFCASTSGSVTGELFFGEGSRLTVL.

The rearrangement links TRBV11-3 to TRBJ2-1; tentative D call: TRBD2 (5 bases). Germline V gene data show CDR1 as SGHNT and CDR2 as YENEEA. V was trimmed by 1 base and J by 6 bases, leaving 13 bases between them. This CDR3 contains 15 residues. CDR3 DNA: TGTGCCAGCAGCTTAGTTGGCGGGCCGATCAATGAGCAGTTCTTC. Its translation: CASSLVGGPINEQFF.

The J gene is TRBJ2-2, the V gene TRBV27; 7 bases agree with TRBD2. The CDR3 is 19 residues long. J gave up 3 bases and V 0 bases, and 13 bases lay outside the gene matches. The germline V gene encodes CDR1 MNHEY and CDR2 SMNVEV (reference sequence). CDR3 in amino acids: CASSLSVYNSGMYTGELFF. The CDR3 nucleotides are TGTGCCAGCAGTTTATCGGTATATAACAGCGGGATGTACACCGGGGAGCTGTTTTTT.

This chain links TRBV5-6 with TRBJ1-1; possible D gene TRBD1, 5 bases. Between the trimmed V and J ends, which lost 2 bases and 7 bases, there was a span of 18 bases. CDR1 SGHDT and CDR2 YYEEEE come from the germline V gene. CDR3 length equals 15 residues. The CDR3 region has the DNA TGTGCCAGCAGCTTCGACTTGCGGGGGGGGAGTGAAGCTTTCTTT. Its protein product is CASSFDLRGGSEAFF.

This clone showed up just once. The chain employs TRBV28 and TRBJ2-1; D is undetermined. CDR1 and CDR2 from the germline V gene are MDHEN and SYDVKM. The CDR3 length is 13 residues. Deletions cut 5 bases from V and 6 bases from J, with 11 bases between. This CDR3 reads CASSPPGSNEQFF. CDR3 nucleotides: TGTGCCAGCAGTCCCCCCGGGTCCAATGAGCAGTTCTTC.

The chain uses TRBV15 and TRBJ2-5, with 7 bases matching TRBD1. Germline assignment: CDR1 LNHNV and CDR2 YYDKDF (reference sequence). V lost 1 base to trimming and J lost 0 bases; unmatched junction nucleotides: 8. The CDR3 runs to 17 residues. CDR3: CATSRGTGVTDQETQYF. The CDR3 nucleotides are TGTGCCACCAGCAGAGGCACAGGGGTTACGGACCAAGAGACCCAGTACTTC. Drawing the rest from reference TRBV15 and TRBJ2-5, the complete variable domain is DAMVIQNPRYQVTQFGKPVTLSCSQTLNHNVMYWYQQKSSQAPKLLFHYYDKDFNNEADTPDNFQSRRPNTSFCFLDIRSPGLGDTAMYLCATSRGTGVTDQETQYFGPGTRLLVL.

The chain joins TRBV2 to TRBJ2-1; possibly TRBD1 for D (5 bases). The CDR3 is 13 residues long. Trimming pared 8 bases from V and 9 bases from J, leaving 17 bases between. Germline CDR1 SNHLY, CDR2 FYNNEI. CDR3 protein: CASLPETGAEQFF. DNA of the CDR3: TGTGCCAGCCTCCCCGAAACAGGAGCTGAGCAGTTCTTC.

This clone was found a few times. J is TRBJ2-1 and V is TRBV18; 9 bases line up with TRBD1. Germline assignment: CDR1 KGHSH and CDR2 LQKENI. There are 15 residues in the CDR3. V lost 5 bases and J lost 4; bases outside the gene matches: 6. CDR3 coding DNA: TGTGCCAGCTCATCCGGACAGGGGATGTACAATGAGCAGTTCTTC. It codes for CASSSGQGMYNEQFF.

J is TRBJ1-3 and V is TRBV6-1; maybe TRBD1 (6 bases). The V gene lost 10 bases and the J gene lost 4 bases, with 17 bases spanning the gap. Germline CDR1 MNHNS, CDR2 SASEGT. This CDR3 has 14 amino acids. CDR3 region: CATRRGSLGNTIYF. CDR3 DNA sequence: TGTGCCACCAGGAGGGGGAGTCTCGGAAACACCATATATTTT.